This TCR beta chain was captured in a study of beta chain features in type 1 diabetes. The overall study: Patients did not differ from healthy donors in age, gender or cell yield.

With respect to this clone: Its antigen is as yet unknown.

Blood was drawn once from each donor into heparinised tubes. The draws averaged around 120 mL. Staining for CD45RO/CCR7/CD25/CD127/CD95/CD27 allowed sorting of CD4+ naive, central memory, regulatory and stem cell-like memory cells. Once sorted, every population was more than 98% pure. Overall study findings and caveats: Shorter TCRB CDR3s, moderately but significantly so, were found in Type 1 diabetes patients in all four CD4+ subsets.

The CDR3 sequence is 16 residues long. CDR1 and CDR2 (germline): SEHNR, FQNEAQ (reference sequence). The ends lost 6 bases at V and 5 bases at J; junction bases unmatched: 14. Of the isolated RNA, all was reverse transcribed, and so the sequenced material was expressed TCRB transcripts. Assay: immunoSEQ multiplex PCR; the TCRdb copy retains only in-frame clones and omits some. The sample lists roughly 730,000 clones; around an eighth were seen once. The chain carries TRBV7-9 and TRBJ2-5; 8 nucleotides agree with TRBD1. The clonotype was recovered from a man in his late teens or twenties with type 1 diabetes. The sequenced sample consisted of naive CD4+ T cells from blood. This CDR3 is CASRRWEDREGETQYF. CDR3 DNA: TGTGCCAGCAGACGGTGGGAGGACAGGGAAGGGGAGACCCAGTACTTC.